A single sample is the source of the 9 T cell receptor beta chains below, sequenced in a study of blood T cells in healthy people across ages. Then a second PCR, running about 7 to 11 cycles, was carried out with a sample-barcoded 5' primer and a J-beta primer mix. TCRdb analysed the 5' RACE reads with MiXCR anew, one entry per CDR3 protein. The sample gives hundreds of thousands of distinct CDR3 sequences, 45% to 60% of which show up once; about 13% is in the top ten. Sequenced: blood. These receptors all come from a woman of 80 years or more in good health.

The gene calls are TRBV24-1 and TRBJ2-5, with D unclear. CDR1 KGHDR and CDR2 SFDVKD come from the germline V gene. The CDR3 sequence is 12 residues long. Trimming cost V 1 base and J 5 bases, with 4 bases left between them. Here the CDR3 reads CATSDLRETQYF. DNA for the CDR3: TGTGCCACCAGTGATTTACGGGAGACCCAGTACTTC.

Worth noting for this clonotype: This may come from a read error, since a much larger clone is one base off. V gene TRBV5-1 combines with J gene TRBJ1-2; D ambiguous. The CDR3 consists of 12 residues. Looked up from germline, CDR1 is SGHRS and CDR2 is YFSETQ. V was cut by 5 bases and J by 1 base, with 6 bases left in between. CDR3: CASRRDNYGYTF. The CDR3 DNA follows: TGCGCCAGCAGGCGGGATAACTATGGCTACACCTTC.

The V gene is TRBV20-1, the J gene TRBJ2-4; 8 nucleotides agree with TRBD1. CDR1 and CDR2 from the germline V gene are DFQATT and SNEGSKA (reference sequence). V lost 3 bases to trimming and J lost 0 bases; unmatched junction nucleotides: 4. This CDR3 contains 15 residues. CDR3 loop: CSARQGAGAKNIQYF. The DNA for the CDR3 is TGCAGTGCTAGGCAGGGGGCGGGAGCCAAAAACATTCAGTACTTC.

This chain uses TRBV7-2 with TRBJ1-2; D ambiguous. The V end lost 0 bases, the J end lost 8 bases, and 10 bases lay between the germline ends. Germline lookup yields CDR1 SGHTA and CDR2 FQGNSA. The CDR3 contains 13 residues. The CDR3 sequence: CASSLASPRGYTF. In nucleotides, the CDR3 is TGTGCCAGCAGCTTAGCAAGCCCACGGGGCTACACCTTC.

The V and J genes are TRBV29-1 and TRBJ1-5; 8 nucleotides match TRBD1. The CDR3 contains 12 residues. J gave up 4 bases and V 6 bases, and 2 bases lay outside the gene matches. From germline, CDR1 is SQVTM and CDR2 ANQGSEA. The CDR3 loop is CSVRQGNQPQHF. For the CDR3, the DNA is TGCAGCGTGCGACAGGGGAATCAGCCCCAGCATTTT.

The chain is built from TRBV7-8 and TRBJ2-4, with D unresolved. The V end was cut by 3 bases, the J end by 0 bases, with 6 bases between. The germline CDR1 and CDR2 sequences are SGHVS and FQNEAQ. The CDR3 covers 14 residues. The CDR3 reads CASSFRLAKNIQYF. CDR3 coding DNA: TGTGCCAGCAGCTTCCGACTAGCCAAAAACATTCAGTACTTC.

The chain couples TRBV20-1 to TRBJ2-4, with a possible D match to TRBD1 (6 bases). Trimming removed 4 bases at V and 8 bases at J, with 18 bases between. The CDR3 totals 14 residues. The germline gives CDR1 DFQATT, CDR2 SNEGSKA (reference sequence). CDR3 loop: CSAIPTRKGDIQYF. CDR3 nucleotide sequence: TGCAGTGCTATCCCGACCAGGAAGGGGGACATTCAGTACTTC.

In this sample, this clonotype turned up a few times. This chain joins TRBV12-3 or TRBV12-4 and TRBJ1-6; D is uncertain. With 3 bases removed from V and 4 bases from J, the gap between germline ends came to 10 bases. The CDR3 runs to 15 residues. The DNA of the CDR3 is TGTGCCAGCAGTTTGGGCCCGGGGTATAATTCACCCCTCCACTTT. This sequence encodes CASSLGPGYNSPLHF.

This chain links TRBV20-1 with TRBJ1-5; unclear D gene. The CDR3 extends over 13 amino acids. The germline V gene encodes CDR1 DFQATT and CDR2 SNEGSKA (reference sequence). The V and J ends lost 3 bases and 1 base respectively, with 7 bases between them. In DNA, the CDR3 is TGCAGTGCTAGTGGGTGGAGCAATCAGCCCCAGCATTTT. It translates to CSASGWSNQPQHF.